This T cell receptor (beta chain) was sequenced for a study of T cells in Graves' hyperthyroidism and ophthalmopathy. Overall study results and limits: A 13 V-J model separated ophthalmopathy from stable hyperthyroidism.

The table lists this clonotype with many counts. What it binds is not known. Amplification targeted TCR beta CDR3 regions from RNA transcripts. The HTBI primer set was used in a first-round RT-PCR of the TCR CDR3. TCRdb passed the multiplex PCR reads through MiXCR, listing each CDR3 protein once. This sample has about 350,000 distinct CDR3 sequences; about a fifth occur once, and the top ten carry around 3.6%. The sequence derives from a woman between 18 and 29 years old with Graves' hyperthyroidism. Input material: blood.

The CDR3 sequence is CSARTGEYQPQHF. The CDR3 coding sequence is TGCAGTGCCCGGACAGGGGAATATCAGCCCCAGCATTTT. The J gene is TRBJ1-5, the V gene TRBV20-1, with 9 bases identical to TRBD1. Germline CDR1 DFQATT, CDR2 SNEGSKA (reference sequence). V was pared by 6 bases and J by 5 bases, with 5 bases of the junction left unmatched. CDR3 length: 13 residues.